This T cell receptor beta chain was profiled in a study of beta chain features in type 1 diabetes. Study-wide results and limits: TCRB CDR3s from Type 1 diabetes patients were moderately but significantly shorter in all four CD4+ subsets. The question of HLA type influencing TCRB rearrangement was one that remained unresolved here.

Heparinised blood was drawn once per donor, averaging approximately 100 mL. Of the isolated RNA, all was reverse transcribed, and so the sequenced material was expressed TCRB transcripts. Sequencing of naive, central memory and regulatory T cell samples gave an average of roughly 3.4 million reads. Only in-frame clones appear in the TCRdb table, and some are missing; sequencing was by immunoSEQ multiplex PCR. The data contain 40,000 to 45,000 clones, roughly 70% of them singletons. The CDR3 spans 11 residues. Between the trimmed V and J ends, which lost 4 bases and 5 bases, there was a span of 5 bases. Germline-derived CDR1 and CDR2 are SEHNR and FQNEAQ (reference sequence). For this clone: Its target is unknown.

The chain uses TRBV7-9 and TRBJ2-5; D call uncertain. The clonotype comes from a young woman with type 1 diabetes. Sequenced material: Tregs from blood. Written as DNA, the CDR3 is TGTGCCAGCAGCTCGGGTGAGACCCAGTACTTC. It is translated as CASSSGETQYF. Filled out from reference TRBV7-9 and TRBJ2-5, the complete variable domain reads DTGVSQNPRHKITKRGQNVTFRCDPISEHNRLYWYRQTLGQGPEFLTYFQNEAQLEKSRLLSDRFSAERPKGSFSTLEIQRTEQGDSAMYLCASSSGETQYFGPGTRLLVL.